The clone carrying this T cell receptor (beta chain) has more than one count but fewer than ten. Antigen unknown. 13 Jbeta primers and 60 Vbeta primers were used for the PCR. Repertoires were generated with immunoSEQ multiplex PCR, while TCRdb's copy carries only in-frame clones and drops some. Altogether roughly 140,000 clones are present, over 60% being singletons, with the ten largest covering roughly 3.1%. V shed 6 bases and J 4 bases; nucleotides not matched to a gene: 5. CDR1 and CDR2 (germline): MDHEN, SYDVKM. This CDR3 comprises 13 residues. These data belong to a study of cytomegalovirus exposure and HLA in healthy donors. Study observations and caveats: Usually a TCR sequence was rare, but some public TCRs were found in many donors.

This chain connects TRBV28 to TRBJ1-1; TRBD1 matches at 7 bases. This TCR came from a woman aged 25 to 39 in good health and CMV-seropositive. Material: PBMCs. Here the CDR3 DNA reads TGTGCCAGCAGACCAACAGGGGTCACTGAAGCTTTCTTT. This sequence encodes CASRPTGVTEAFF. Full variable domain (remainder filled in from reference TRBV28 and TRBJ1-1): DVKVTQSSRYLVKRTGEKVFLECVQDMDHENMFWYRQDPGLGLRLIYFSYDVKMKEKGDIPEGYSVSREKKERFSLILESASTNQTSMYLCASRPTGVTEAFFGQGTRLTVV.